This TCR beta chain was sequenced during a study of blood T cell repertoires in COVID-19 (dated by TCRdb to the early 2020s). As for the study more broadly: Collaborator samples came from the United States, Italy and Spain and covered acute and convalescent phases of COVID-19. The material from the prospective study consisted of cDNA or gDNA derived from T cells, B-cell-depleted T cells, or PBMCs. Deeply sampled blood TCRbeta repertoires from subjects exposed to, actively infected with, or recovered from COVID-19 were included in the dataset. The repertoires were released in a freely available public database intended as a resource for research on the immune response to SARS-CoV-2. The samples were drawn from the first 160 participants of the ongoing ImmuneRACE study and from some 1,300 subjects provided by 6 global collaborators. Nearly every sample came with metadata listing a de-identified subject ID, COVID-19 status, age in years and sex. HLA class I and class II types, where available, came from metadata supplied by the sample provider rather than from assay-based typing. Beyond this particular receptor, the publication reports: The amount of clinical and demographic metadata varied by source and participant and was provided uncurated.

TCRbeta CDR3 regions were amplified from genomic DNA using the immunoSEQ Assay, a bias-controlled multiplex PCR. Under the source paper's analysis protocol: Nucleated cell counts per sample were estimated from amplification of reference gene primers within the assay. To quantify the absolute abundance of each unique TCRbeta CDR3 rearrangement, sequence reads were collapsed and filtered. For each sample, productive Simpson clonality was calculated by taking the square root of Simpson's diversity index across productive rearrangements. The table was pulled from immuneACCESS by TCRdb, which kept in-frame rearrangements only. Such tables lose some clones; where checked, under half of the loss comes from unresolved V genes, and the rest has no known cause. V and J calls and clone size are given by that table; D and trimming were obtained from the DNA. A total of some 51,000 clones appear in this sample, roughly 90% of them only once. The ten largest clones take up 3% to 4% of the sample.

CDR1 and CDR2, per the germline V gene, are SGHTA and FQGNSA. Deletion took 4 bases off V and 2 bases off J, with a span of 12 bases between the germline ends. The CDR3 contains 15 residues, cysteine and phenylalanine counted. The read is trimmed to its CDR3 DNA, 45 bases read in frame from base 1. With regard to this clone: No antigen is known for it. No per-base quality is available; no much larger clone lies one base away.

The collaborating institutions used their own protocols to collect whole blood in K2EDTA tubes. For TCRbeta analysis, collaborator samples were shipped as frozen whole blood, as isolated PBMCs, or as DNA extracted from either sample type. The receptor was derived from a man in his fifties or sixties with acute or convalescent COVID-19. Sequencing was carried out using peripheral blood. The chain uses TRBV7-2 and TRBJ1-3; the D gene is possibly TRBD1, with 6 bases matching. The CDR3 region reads CASSSSGTPGNTIYF. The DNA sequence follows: TGTGCCAGCAGCTCGTCCGGGACACCTGGAAACACCATATATTTT.